Listed below are T cell receptor beta chains from one sample, sequenced in a study of shared clonotypes between healthy human individuals. TCRdb's copy holds only in-frame clones and misses some; the assay was immunoSEQ multiplex PCR. The sample holds roughly 2.6 million clones, approximately 90% seen once. Sequences were obtained from naive CD4+ T cells sorted from blood. These receptors all come from a man younger than 35 in good health. The conserved cysteine and the conserved F or W are not part of the CDR3 here. D genes are given only for firm matches.

v_gene,len,j_gene,d_gene,CDR3aa
TRBV9,12,TRBJ1-6,.,ASSLQGGDSPLH
TRBV6-5,12,TRBJ1-1,.,ASSPGHTNTEAF
TRBV20-1,9,TRBJ2-2,.,SASEQRELF
TRBV5-1,12,TRBJ2-3,.,ASSPDRSTDTQY
TRBV29-1,12,TRBJ2-1,.,SVEVLAVGGEQF
TRBV30,11,TRBJ2-2,.,AWSSEVTGELF
TRBV30,15,TRBJ1-2,.,AWSVSKLARPVYGYT
TRBV10-3,11,TRBJ2-1,TRBD1,AISQDRGNEQF
TRBV5-4,12,TRBJ2-7,TRBD2,ASSSGTSGVEQY
TRBV4-1,14,TRBJ1-5,TRBD1,ASSHDGTGKDQPQH
TRBV11-2,11,TRBJ1-1,.,ASSPIGEPEAF
TRBV5-1,12,TRBJ2-2,.,ASSGTGNTGELF
TRBV5-4,14,TRBJ1-2,.,ASSPNPAEANYGYT
TRBV11-2,11,TRBJ2-2,.,ASSLVRPGELF
TRBV27,11,TRBJ2-2,TRBD1,ASRTGNTGELF
TRBV29-1,11,TRBJ1-3,TRBD1,SARTGSGNTIY
TRBV5-6,12,TRBJ2-1,TRBD2,ASSLLAGFDEQF
TRBV6-6,13,TRBJ2-3,.,ASSYSVPSTDTQY
TRBV6-5,14,TRBJ2-7,TRBD2,ASSYGLAGGVYEQY
TRBV9,13,TRBJ1-1,.,ASSAAAVTGTEAF
TRBV30,12,TRBJ1-1,TRBD1,AWSVRQGNTEAF
TRBV5-8,13,TRBJ1-5,TRBD1,ASSLFQGATQPQH
TRBV6-1,9,TRBJ2-4,.,ASSQGNIQY
TRBV19,14,TRBJ2-3,.,ASSARGQRNTDTQY
TRBV11-2,11,TRBJ2-3,.,ASSLTLDGTQY
TRBV5-1,12,TRBJ2-3,.,ASSGGPGVDTQY
TRBV6-1,12,TRBJ1-1,TRBD1,ASSLTGGTTEAF
TRBV30,11,TRBJ2-7,.,AWNQPLAYEQY
TRBV10-3,10,TRBJ1-2,.,AISDGPRGYT
TRBV5-6,13,TRBJ2-5,.,ASSPRGGRRETQY
TRBV23-1,15,TRBJ2-7,.,ASSHLPRDTDSYEQY
TRBV19,14,TRBJ2-2,TRBD1,ASTPAGTARTGELF
TRBV18,12,TRBJ1-2,TRBD1,ASSPRETGGGYT
TRBV30,13,TRBJ2-7,.,AWSVRLTLPNEQY
TRBV27,12,TRBJ2-7,TRBD1,ASRASGQGLEQY
TRBV7-2,12,TRBJ2-7,.,ASSLVGGLYEQY
TRBV4-1,11,TRBJ2-5,.,ASSQVVRETQY
TRBV6-1,11,TRBJ1-1,.,ATTGLLNTEAF
TRBV7-9,12,TRBJ1-2,TRBD1,ASSDTGGGYGYT
TRBV11-2,15,TRBJ2-2,.,ASSLRPASANTGELF
TRBV10-2,12,TRBJ2-2,.,ASSPKGGPGELF
TRBV6-1,12,TRBJ2-5,.,ASSEAGRQETQY
TRBV29-1,12,TRBJ2-3,TRBD2,SVFREVQPDTQY
TRBV6-1,14,TRBJ1-5,.,ASSEMVGLSNQPQH
TRBV2,11,TRBJ1-6,TRBD1,ASHRDRDSPLH
TRBV6-6,10,TRBJ2-3,.,ASSYGEDTQY
TRBV6-4,15,TRBJ1-5,TRBD1,ASSDSGTGGSNQPQH
TRBV7-2,14,TRBJ2-5,TRBD2,ASSLEGTIAQETQY
TRBV2,10,TRBJ1-2,.,ASSDENYGYT
TRBV5-4,10,TRBJ2-3,.,ASREDRGTQY